The clone carrying this TCR beta chain was detected once. Measured with immunoSEQ multiplex PCR; TCRdb has only the in-frame clones, and not every one. Among 75,000 to 100,000 clones, 75% to 85% were seen once, and the ten largest hold 15% to 20%. This entry comes from a study of PD-1 blockade in classical Hodgkin lymphoma. J gave up 9 bases and V 4 bases, and 9 bases lay outside the gene matches. Germline values: CDR1 SNHLY, CDR2 FYNNEI. The CDR3 extends over 15 amino acids. Every patient experienced relapse after autologous stem cell transplantation, and brentuximab vedotin exposure varied. The chain combines TRBV2 with TRBJ2-1; TRBD2 matches at 10 bases. The sample consisted of peripheral blood mononuclear cells (PBMCs), taken before the second cycle of nivolumab. This clonotype was sampled from a human donor with classical Hodgkin lymphoma. The CDR3 reads CASSGLAGEYSEQFF. As DNA, the CDR3 is TGTGCCAGCAGTGGCCTAGCGGGAGAGTATAGTGAGCAGTTCTTC. The full variable domain, with the rest looked up from reference TRBV2 and TRBJ2-1, is EPEVTQTPSHQVTQMGQEVILRCVPISNHLYFYWYRQILGQKVEFLVSFYNNEISEKSEIFDDQFSVERPDGSNFTLKIRSTKLEDSAMYFCASSGLAGEYSEQFFGPGTRLTVL.